The clone carrying this T cell receptor beta chain turned up a few times. Its antigen is as yet unknown. The J segment lost 5 bases and the V segment lost 4 bases, leaving 9 bases of the junction unmatched. The CDR3 spans 15 residues. Per germline, CDR1 SGHTS and CDR2 YDEGEE. These data are taken from a study of cytomegalovirus exposure and HLA in healthy donors. Study-level points and caveats: Earlier analysis yielded a pattern in which most TCR beta V segments were productive about 87% or about 30% of the time.

Researchers ran the PCR with 60 Vbeta and 13 Jbeta primers. Repertoires were generated with immunoSEQ multiplex PCR, while TCRdb's copy carries only in-frame clones and drops some. The table lists about 50,000 clones, around four fifths of them singletons. The TCR originated in a man aged 25-45 years in good health and CMV-seronegative. The sequencing input was PBMCs. The rearrangement uses TRBV5-8 and TRBJ2-3; 8 positions match TRBD1. CDR3 loop: CASSPGTGVEDTQYF. DNA of the CDR3: TGTGCCAGCAGCCCCGGGACAGGTGTAGAAGATACGCAGTATTTT. Full variable domain (missing parts from reference TRBV5-8 and TRBJ2-3): EAGVTQSPTHLIKTRGQQATLRCSPISGHTSVYWYQQALGLGLQFLLWYDEGEERNRGNFPPRFSGRQFPNYSSELNVNALELEDSALYLCASSPGTGVEDTQYFGPGTRLTVL.